These T cell receptor beta chains were read from a single sample in a study of blood T cell repertoires in COVID-19. Sequenced by immunoSEQ multiplex PCR; TCRdb stores in-frame clones only, minus some. The data show about 400,000 clones, 70% to 90% seen once. Sequencing was done on a sample of PBMCs or T cells enriched from blood (not recorded which). The receptors shown here come from a woman aged 40 to 55 with acute COVID-19. Both conserved end residues are part of each CDR3. A D gene is named only where the DNA matches it firmly. The size field is filled for only some rows; it gives once, few, many or a size class.

>TRBJ2-7|.|.|TRBV5-1
TGCGCCAGCAGCTTTAGAGGAGGTGAACTCTCCTACGAGCAGTACTTC
CASSFRGGELSYEQYF
>TRBJ2-5|.|.|TRBV5-1
TGCGCCAGCAGCTTCAGCGACGCGGGGGAGACCCAGTACTTC
CASSFSDAGETQYF
>TRBJ1-1|.|.|TRBV9
TGTGCCAGCATGGAAGGACCCAAGGGGACTGAAGCTTTCTTT
CASMEGPKGTEAFF
>TRBJ2-1|TRBD2|.|TRBV19
TGTGCCAGTAGTATTCGGCTAGCGGGGGGGCGCGTCTCCTACAATGAGCAGTTCTTC
CASSIRLAGGRVSYNEQFF
>TRBJ2-1|.|.|TRBV7-9
TGTGCCAGCAGATCGGATGAGCAGTTCTTC
CASRSDEQFF
>TRBJ1-2|.|few|TRBV3-1/TRBV3-2
TGTGCCAGCAGCCTCTTTCGTCAGGCCTATGGCTACACCTTC
CASSLFRQAYGYTF
>TRBJ2-5|.|.|TRBV11-3
TGTGCCAGCGCGCTGGAGGGGCAGTCCGAAGAGACCCAGTACTTC
CASALEGQSEETQYF
>TRBJ2-7|TRBD1|.|TRBV2
TGTGCCAGCAGTCAAATACGGACAGGGGGCAACGAGCAGTACTTC
CASSQIRTGGNEQYF
>TRBJ1-4|.|.|TRBV4-2
TGTGCCAGCAGCCAAAACGGGGAAAAACTGTTTTTT
CASSQNGEKLFF
>TRBJ1-2|TRBD1|.|TRBV3-1/TRBV3-2
TGTGCCAGCAGCCAGACAGGGGGTACCTATGGCTACACCTTC
CASSQTGGTYGYTF
>TRBJ2-3|TRBD2|.|TRBV13
TGTGCCAGCAGCTATCGGGAGGGTTCAGATACGCAGTATTTT
CASSYREGSDTQYF
>TRBJ1-6|.|.|TRBV2
TGTGCCAGCAGTGAACGGGGAGGGAATTCACCCCTCCACTTT
CASSERGGNSPLHF
>TRBJ2-1|TRBD1|.|TRBV5-1
TGCGCCAGCAGCCTAGGGGGCGTTATGGATGAGCAGTTCTTC
CASSLGGVMDEQFF
>TRBJ1-5|.|.|TRBV19
TGTGCCAGTAGTCCCCGACCCCTCTCGGGAGCTCAGCCCCAGCATTTT
CASSPRPLSGAQPQHF
>TRBJ2-4|.|.|TRBV6-1
TGTGCCAGCAGTGAAGCGGGGCAAAACATTCAGTACTTC
CASSEAGQNIQYF
>TRBJ1-1|TRBD1|.|TRBV4-2
TGTGCCAGCAGCCAGCCCGACAGGGCTTTTCACACTGAAGCTTTCTTT
CASSQPDRAFHTEAFF
>TRBJ1-1|.|.|TRBV2
TGTGCCAGCAGTGTCACAGGGTTTGAGAACACTGAAGCTTTCTTT
CASSVTGFENTEAFF
>TRBJ2-7|.|.|TRBV7-5
TGTGCCAGAAGCTTAGGATGTGGGGGGGGCTCCTCCTACGAGCAGTACTTC
CARSLGCGGGSSYEQYF
>TRBJ1-1|.|once|TRBV11-3
TGTGCCAGCAGCCCGGACATTTACACTGAAGCTTTCTTT
CASSPDIYTEAFF
>TRBJ2-2|.|.|TRBV7-9
TGTGCCAGCAGCACTACTAGCTTCATCGGGGAGCTGTTTTTT
CASSTTSFIGELFF
>TRBJ2-3|.|.|TRBV6-6
TGTGCCAGCAGTTCCGGACAAATCGGGGGTACGCAGTATTTT
CASSSGQIGGTQYF
>TRBJ1-1|.|.|TRBV2
TGTGCCAGCAGTGCTACGTTGGAAGCTTTCTTT
CASSATLEAFF
>TRBJ2-1|TRBD2|.|TRBV7-2
TGTGCCAGCAGTCATAGCGGGGCTTCCTACAATGAGCAGTTCTTC
CASSHSGASYNEQFF
>TRBJ1-1|.|.|TRBV15
TGTGCCACCAGCAGAGATCGAGCTGTGGGGCCGACTGAAGCTTTCTTT
CATSRDRAVGPTEAFF
>TRBJ2-7|TRBD2|.|TRBV5-1
TGCGCCAGCAGCACGGGACTAGCGGGGGGACACACCTACGAGCAGTACTTC
CASSTGLAGGHTYEQYF
>TRBJ2-5|TRBD1|.|TRBV5-4
TGTGCCAGCAGCTTAGGGGACAGGGAAGAGACCCAGTACTTC
CASSLGDREETQYF
>TRBJ1-5|TRBD1|.|TRBV6-5
TGTGCCAGCAGCTTAGCAGGGACAGGTAATCAGCCCCAGCATTTT
CASSLAGTGNQPQHF
>TRBJ2-7|.|.|TRBV21-1
TGTGCCAGCAGCGAAAGAGGAGCGGGACAATACTACGAGCAGTACTTC
CASSERGAGQYYEQYF
>TRBJ2-7|TRBD2|.|TRBV5-4
TGTGCCAGCAGGCGCGACCTAGCGGGGGGCGCCTACGAGCAGTACTTC
CASRRDLAGGAYEQYF
>TRBJ2-7|TRBD1|.|TRBV27
TGTGCCAGCAGCTGGACAGGGGACGAGCAGTACTTC
CASSWTGDEQYF
>TRBJ2-2|.|.|TRBV2
TGTGCCAGCAAAGCCGGTACGAACACCGGGGAGCTGTTTTTT
CASKAGTNTGELFF
>TRBJ1-2|.|.|TRBV5-6
TGTGCCAGCAGCTTAAACAGCCTCCCCTTACTCATCTATGGCTACACCTTC
CASSLNSLPLLIYGYTF
>TRBJ1-2|.|.|TRBV7-9
TGTGCCAGCAGCCGTGGACAGATTAACTATGGCTACACCTTC
CASSRGQINYGYTF
>TRBJ2-7|.|once|TRBV15
TGTGCCACCAGCAGAGAGCAGACCAGGGGCCTCTACGAGCAGTACTTC
CATSREQTRGLYEQYF
>TRBJ1-1|TRBD1|.|TRBV12-3/TRBV12-4
TGTGCCAGCAGCCTAGGGACAGGGGCTTTCTTT
CASSLGTGAFF
>TRBJ2-2|TRBD2|.|TRBV2
TGTGCCAGCAGCCTGGGACTAGCGGGAACCGGGGAGCTGTTTTTT
CASSLGLAGTGELFF
>TRBJ1-4|.|.|TRBV28
TGTGCCAGCAGCACATTGGACATAAAGGGGAAACTGTTTTTT
CASSTLDIKGKLFF
>TRBJ1-1|TRBD1|.|TRBV2
TGTGCCAGCAGGGACAGGGCGAACACTGAAGCTTTCTTT
CASRDRANTEAFF
>TRBJ1-2|TRBD1|.|TRBV6-5
TGTGCCACCGACCAGATGACAGGGGCAGGGGTAGGCTACACCTTC
CATDQMTGAGVGYTF
>TRBJ2-3|.|.|TRBV6-1
TGTGCCAGCAGTGAAGCGGGGGGTAGCACAGATACGCAGTATTTT
CASSEAGGSTDTQYF